These 11 T cell receptor beta chains originate from one sample sequenced in a study of T cell repertoires in cytomegalovirus infection. These receptors have no identified antigens. TCRdb fed the reads into MiXCR, producing one record per CDR3 protein. The data hold 300,000 to 400,000 distinct CDR3 sequences, with almost 30% observed a single time. Sequenced material: cultured PBMCs, taken from culture after CMV antigen stimulation. These receptors all stem from a human donor in good health (CMV status not recorded). Some clones in this sample may be carry-over from other donors' samples.

There are many counts of this clonotype. V usage is TRBV19 and J usage is TRBJ2-7; 8 nucleotides agree with TRBD2. After removal of 6 bases from V and 4 bases from J, the junction contained 2 bases not matched to a gene. In germline, CDR1 is LNHDA, CDR2 SQIVND (reference sequence). The CDR3 totals 12 residues. CDR3 DNA sequence: TGTGCCAGTAGCGGGAGGGATTACGAGCAGTACTTC. Its translation: CASSGRDYEQYF.

This clonotype was detected a few times. V and J are TRBV6-5 and TRBJ2-3; D tentatively fits TRBD1 or TRBD2 (5 bases each). The CDR3 length is 18 residues. Germline V gene data show CDR1 as MNHEY and CDR2 as SVGAGI. V was clipped by 2 bases and J by 5 bases, with 23 bases between them. CDR3 bases: TGTGCCAGCAGTTACGGCCCCAGTAGTGGGGGACGGGTAGATACGCAGTATTTT. Its protein product is CASSYGPSSGGRVDTQYF.

This clonotype has only a few counts. This chain connects TRBV7-9 to TRBJ1-2, with D possibly being TRBD1 (5 bases). Trimming cost V 4 bases and J 4 bases, with 16 bases left between them. The CDR3 spans 15 residues. Germline CDR1 reads SEHNR; CDR2 reads FQNEAQ (reference sequence). The chain's CDR3 is CASSSAGPGFYGYTF. In DNA form, the CDR3 reads TGTGCCAGCAGCTCCGCGGGGCCAGGGTTCTATGGCTACACCTTC. Drawing the rest from reference TRBV7-9 and TRBJ1-2, the complete variable domain is DTGVSQNPRHKITKRGQNVTFRCDPISEHNRLYWYRQTLGQGPEFLTYFQNEAQLEKSRLLSDRFSAERPKGSFSTLEIQRTEQGDSAMYLCASSSAGPGFYGYTFGSGTRLTVV.

On this clonotype itself: At one end, the junction sequence differs from germline, possibly due to a read error. The rearrangement uses TRBV19 and TRBJ1-2, with TRBD1 matching 8 bases. The CDR3 extends over 16 amino acids. Germline V gives CDR1 LNHDA, CDR2 SQIVND (reference sequence). In nucleotides, the CDR3 is TGTGCCAGTGGTATAGGGGGGACAGGAGCGGTCCATGGCTACACCTTC. This codes for CASGIGGTGAVHGYTF.

The rearrangement links TRBV10-3 to TRBJ1-1; 8 bases line up with TRBD1. Per germline, CDR1 ENHRY and CDR2 SYGVKD. The CDR3 totals 17 residues. The J segment lost 4 bases and the V segment lost 0 bases, leaving 10 bases of the junction unmatched. CDR3 in amino acids: CAISESTGAGMTTEAFF. DNA of the CDR3: TGTGCCATCAGTGAGTCGACAGGGGCGGGCATGACCACTGAAGCTTTCTTT.

This chain connects TRBV4-2 to TRBJ1-2; D call uncertain. CDR1 and CDR2 from the germline V gene are LGHNA and YNFKEQ. Trimming left V 1 base short and J 1 base short, with 10 bases between. The CDR3 contains 15 residues. The CDR3 reads CASSQGDTRNYGYTF. CDR3 coding DNA: TGTGCCAGCAGCCAAGGGGATACCCGTAACTATGGCTACACCTTC.

The chain has TRBV12-5 and TRBJ2-1; a weak D match, TRBD2 (5 bases). CDR3 length: 17 residues. Germline V lookup: CDR1 LGHNT, CDR2 FRNRAP. Trimming cost V 0 bases and J 9 bases, with 21 bases left between them. CDR3 amino acids: CASGLVLSYPEAAEQFF. The CDR3 bases are TGTGCTAGTGGTTTGGTACTTAGCTATCCGGAGGCGGCTGAGCAGTTCTTC.

The chain recombines TRBV10-3 with TRBJ1-5; 7 positions agree with TRBD1. The CDR3 totals 13 residues. Germline assignment: CDR1 ENHRY and CDR2 SYGVKD. J lost 4 bases, V lost 6 bases, and 3 bases had no gene match. The CDR3 DNA reads as TGTGCCATCAGCGGGACAGTGAATCAGCCCCAGCATTTT. This codes for CAISGTVNQPQHF.

This clonotype was counted at least ten times. The chain combines TRBV7-8 with TRBJ2-5; 13 bases map to TRBD2. Germline V gene lookup returns CDR1 SGHVS and CDR2 FQNEAQ. The CDR3 loop spans 16 amino acids. With 4 bases clipped from V and 4 bases from J, the junction kept 6 bases outside the gene matches. CDR3 bases: TGTGCCAGCAGCTCCAGACTAGCGGGGGGCCCAGAGACCCAGTACTTC. Amino acids: CASSSRLAGGPETQYF. The full variable domain, rest sourced from reference TRBV7-8 and TRBJ2-5, is GAGVSQSPRYKVAKRGQDVALRCDPISGHVSLFWYQQALGQGPEFLTYFQNEAQLDKSGLPSDRFFAERPEGSVSTLKIQRTQQEDSAVYLCASSSRLAGGPETQYFGPGTRLLVL.

This clonotype was counted only a few times. The genes are TRBV6-1 and TRBJ2-7; the D is unclear. Germline assignment: CDR1 MNHNS and CDR2 SASEGT. The CDR3 has 15 residues. The ends were cut back, 5 bases at V and 4 bases at J, with 18 bases in the middle. In nucleotides, the CDR3 is TGTGCCAGCAGTATCACCCACACCGGAAAGTACGAGCAGTACTTC. This encodes CASSITHTGKYEQYF.

The V and J genes are TRBV18 and TRBJ1-5, with 11 bases matching TRBD1. Germline CDR1 and CDR2: KGHSH and LQKENI. The CDR3 has 18 amino acids. V dropped 0 bases and J dropped 7; count of bases not matched to a gene: 11. The CDR3 sequence: CASSPPLGTGGTLQPQHF. DNA of the CDR3: TGTGCCAGCTCACCACCATTAGGGACAGGGGGTACGCTACAGCCCCAGCATTTT.